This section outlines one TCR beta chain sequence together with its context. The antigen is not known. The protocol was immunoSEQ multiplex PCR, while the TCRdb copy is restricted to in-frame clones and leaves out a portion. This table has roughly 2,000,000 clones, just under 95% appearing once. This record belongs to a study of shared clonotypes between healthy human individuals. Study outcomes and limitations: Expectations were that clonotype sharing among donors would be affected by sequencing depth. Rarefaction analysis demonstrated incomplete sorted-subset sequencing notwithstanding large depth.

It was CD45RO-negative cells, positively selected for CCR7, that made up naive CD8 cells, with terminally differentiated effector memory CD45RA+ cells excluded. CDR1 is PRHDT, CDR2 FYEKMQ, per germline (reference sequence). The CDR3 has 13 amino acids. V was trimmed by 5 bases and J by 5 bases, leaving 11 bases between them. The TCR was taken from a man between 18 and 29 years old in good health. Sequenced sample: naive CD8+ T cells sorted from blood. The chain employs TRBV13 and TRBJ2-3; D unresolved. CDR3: CASSPGYGDTQYF. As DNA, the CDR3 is TGTGCCAGCAGCCCCGGGTACGGAGATACGCAGTATTTT.